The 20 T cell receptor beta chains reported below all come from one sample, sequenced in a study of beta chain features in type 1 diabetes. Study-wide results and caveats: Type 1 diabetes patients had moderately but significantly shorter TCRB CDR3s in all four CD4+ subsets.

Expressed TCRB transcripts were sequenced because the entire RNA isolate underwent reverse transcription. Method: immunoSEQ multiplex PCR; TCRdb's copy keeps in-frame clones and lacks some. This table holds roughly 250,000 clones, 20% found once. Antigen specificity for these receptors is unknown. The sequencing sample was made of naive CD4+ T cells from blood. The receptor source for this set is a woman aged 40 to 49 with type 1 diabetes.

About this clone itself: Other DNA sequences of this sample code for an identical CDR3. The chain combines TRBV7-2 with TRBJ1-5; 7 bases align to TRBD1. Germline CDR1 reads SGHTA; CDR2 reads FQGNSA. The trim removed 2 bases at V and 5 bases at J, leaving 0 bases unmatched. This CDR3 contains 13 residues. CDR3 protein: CASSLQGDQPQHF. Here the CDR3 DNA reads TGTGCCAGCAGCTTACAGGGGGATCAGCCCCAGCATTTT.

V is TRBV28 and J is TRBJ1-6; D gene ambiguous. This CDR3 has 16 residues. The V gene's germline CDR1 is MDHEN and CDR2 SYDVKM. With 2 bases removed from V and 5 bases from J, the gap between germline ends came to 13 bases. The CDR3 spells CASSLRGVGNNSPLHF. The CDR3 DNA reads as TGTGCCAGCAGTTTACGCGGCGTCGGAAATAATTCACCCCTCCACTTT.

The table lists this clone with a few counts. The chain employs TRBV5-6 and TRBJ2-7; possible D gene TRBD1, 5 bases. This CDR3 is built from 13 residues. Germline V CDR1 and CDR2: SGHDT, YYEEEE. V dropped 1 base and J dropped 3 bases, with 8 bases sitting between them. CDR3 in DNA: TGTGCCAGCAGCTTGAGACAGTACTACGAGCAGTACTTC. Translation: CASSLRQYYEQYF.

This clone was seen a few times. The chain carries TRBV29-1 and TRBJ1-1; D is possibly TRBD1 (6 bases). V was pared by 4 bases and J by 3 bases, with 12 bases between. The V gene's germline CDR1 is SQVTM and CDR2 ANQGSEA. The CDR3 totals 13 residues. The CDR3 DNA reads TGCAGCGTTGTGGAGGACAGATACACTGAAGCTTTCTTT. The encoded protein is CSVVEDRYTEAFF.

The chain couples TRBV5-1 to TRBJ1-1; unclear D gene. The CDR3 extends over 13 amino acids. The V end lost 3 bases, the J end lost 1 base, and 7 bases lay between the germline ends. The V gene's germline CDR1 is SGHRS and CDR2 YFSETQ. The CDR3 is CASSSGKNTEAFF. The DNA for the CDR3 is TGCGCCAGCAGCTCCGGGAAGAACACTGAAGCTTTCTTT.

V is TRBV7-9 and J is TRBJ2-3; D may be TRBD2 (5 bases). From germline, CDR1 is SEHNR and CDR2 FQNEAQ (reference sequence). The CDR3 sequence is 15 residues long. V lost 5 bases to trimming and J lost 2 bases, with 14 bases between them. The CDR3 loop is CASSLGEISTDTQYF. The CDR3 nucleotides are TGTGCCAGCAGCCTCGGGGAGATCTCCACAGATACGCAGTATTTT.

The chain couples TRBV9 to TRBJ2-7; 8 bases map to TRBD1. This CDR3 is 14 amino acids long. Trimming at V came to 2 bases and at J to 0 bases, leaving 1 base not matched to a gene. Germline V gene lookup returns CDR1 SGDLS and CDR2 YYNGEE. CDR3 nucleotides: TGTGCCAGCAGCGTGGGACAGGACTCCTACGAGCAGTACTTC. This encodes CASSVGQDSYEQYF. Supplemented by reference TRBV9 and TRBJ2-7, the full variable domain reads DSGVTQTPKHLITATGQRVTLRCSPRSGDLSVYWYQQSLDQGLQFLIQYYNGEERAKGNILERFSAQQFPDLHSELNLSSLELGDSALYFCASSVGQDSYEQYFGPGTRLTVT.

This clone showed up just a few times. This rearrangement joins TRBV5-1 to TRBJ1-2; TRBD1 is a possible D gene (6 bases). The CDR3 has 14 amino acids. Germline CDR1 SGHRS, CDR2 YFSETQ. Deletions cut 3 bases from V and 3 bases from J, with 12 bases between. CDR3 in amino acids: CASSWEQGYYGYTF. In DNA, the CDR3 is TGCGCCAGCAGCTGGGAACAGGGATACTATGGCTACACCTTC.

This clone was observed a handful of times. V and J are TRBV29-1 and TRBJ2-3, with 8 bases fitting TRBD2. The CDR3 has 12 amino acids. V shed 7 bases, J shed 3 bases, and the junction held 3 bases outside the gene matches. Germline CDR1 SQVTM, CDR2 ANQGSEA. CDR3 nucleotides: TGCAGCGCGGGGGGGGAGACAGATACGCAGTATTTT. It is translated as CSAGGETDTQYF.

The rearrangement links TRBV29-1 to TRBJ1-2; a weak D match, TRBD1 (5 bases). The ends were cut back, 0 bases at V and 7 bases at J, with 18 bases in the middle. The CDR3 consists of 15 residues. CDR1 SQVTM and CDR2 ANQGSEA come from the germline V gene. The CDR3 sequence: CSVEDGKTRTTGYTF. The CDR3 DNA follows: TGCAGCGTTGAAGATGGTAAGACGAGGACAACTGGCTACACCTTC.

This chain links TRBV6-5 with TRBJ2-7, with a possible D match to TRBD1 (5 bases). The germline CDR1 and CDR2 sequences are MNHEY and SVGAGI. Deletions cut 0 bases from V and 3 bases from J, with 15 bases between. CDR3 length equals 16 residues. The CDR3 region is CASSYSRGHPFYEQYF. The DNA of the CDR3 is TGTGCCAGCAGTTACTCTAGGGGCCACCCCTTCTACGAGCAGTACTTC.

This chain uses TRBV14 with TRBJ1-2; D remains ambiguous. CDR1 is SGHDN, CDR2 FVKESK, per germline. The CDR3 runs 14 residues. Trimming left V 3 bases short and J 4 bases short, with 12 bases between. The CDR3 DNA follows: TGTGCCAGCAGCCACGGGATTCCTTCCTATGGCTACACCTTC. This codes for CASSHGIPSYGYTF.

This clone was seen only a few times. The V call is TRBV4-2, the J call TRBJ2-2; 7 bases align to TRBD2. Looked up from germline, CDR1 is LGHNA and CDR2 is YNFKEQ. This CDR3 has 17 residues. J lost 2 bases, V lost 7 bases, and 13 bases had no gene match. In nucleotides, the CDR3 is TGTGCCAGCACCTCAAGGGCGGCTAGCGGTAACACCGGGGAGCTGTTTTTT. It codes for CASTSRAASGNTGELFF.

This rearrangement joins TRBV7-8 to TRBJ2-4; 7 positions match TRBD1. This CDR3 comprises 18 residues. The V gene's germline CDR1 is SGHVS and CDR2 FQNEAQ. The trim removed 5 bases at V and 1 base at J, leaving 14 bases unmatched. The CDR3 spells CASSPRAPQGTAKNIQYF. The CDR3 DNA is TGTGCCAGCAGCCCAAGGGCGCCACAGGGGACCGCCAAAAACATTCAGTACTTC.

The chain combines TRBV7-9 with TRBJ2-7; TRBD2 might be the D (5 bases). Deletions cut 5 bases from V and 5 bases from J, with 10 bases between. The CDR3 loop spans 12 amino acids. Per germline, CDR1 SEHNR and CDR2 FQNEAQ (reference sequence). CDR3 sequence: CASSAVGDEQYF. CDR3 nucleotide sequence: TGTGCCAGCAGCGCCGTCGGGGACGAGCAGTACTTC.

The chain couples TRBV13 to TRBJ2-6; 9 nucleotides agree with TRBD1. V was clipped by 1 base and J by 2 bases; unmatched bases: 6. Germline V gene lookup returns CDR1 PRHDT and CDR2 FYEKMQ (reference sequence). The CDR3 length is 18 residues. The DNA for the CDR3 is TGTGCCAGCAGCTTAGAGGTCACAGGGGGCGCTGGGGCCAACGTCCTGACTTTC. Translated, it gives CASSLEVTGGAGANVLTF.

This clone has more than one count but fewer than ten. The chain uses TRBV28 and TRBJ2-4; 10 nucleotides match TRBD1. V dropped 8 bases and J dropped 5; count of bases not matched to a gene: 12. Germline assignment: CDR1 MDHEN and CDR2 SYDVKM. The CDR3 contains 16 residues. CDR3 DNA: TGTGCCAGCGGACAGGGGGGATGGGTCACCCAAAACATTCAGTACTTC. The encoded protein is CASGQGGWVTQNIQYF.

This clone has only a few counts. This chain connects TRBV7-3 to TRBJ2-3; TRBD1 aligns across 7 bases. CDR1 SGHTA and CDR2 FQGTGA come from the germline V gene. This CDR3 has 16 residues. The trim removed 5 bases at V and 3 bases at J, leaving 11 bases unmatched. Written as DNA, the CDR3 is TGTGCCAGCAGCCAAAGTGGAGGACAGGCGACAGATACGCAGTATTTT. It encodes CASSQSGGQATDTQYF.

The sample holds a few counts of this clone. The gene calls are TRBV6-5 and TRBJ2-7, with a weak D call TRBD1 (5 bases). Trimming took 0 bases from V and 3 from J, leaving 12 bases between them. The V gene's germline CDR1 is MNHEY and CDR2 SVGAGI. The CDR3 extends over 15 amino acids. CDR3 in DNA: TGTGCCAGCAGTTACTCGACAGCGTATCGCTACGAGCAGTACTTC. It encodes CASSYSTAYRYEQYF.

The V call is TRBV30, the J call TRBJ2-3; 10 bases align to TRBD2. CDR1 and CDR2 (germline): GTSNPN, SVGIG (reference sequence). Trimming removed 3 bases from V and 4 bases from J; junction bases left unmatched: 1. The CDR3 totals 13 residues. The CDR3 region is CAWSGLAADTQYF. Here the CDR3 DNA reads TGTGCCTGGAGCGGACTAGCGGCAGATACGCAGTATTTT.